Each of the 20 T cell receptor beta chains below was sequenced from the same sample in a study of blood T cell repertoires in COVID-19. The repertoire was sequenced with immunoSEQ multiplex PCR; TCRdb's copy has only in-frame clones and lacks some. The top ten clones hold roughly 5.9% of a sample with 250,000 to 350,000 clones, about nine tenths of them seen once. Source material: peripheral blood. Receptors were obtained from a woman aged 50 to 65 with COVID-19, enrolled during active disease.

V gene TRBV24-1 combines with J gene TRBJ1-5; 7 bases map to TRBD1. CDR1 and CDR2 from the germline V gene are KGHDR and SFDVKD. The CDR3 contains 15 residues. The junction had 6 bases not matched to a gene; V was cut back by 5 bases and J by 3 bases. The CDR3 reads CATSGTGSLNQPQHF. CDR3 coding DNA: TGTGCCACCAGTGGGACAGGTAGCCTCAATCAGCCCCAGCATTTT.

Of note for this clone: The likely explanation is a read error, given a far larger clone one base away. The chain employs TRBV14 and TRBJ2-7; TRBD1 agrees at 8 bases. V gave up 5 bases and J gave up 2 bases; unmatched junction bases: 5. The CDR3 spans 14 residues. Per germline, CDR1 SGHDN and CDR2 FVKESK. CDR3 DNA: TGTGCCAGCAGCTTCGGACAGGGACCCTACGAGCAGTACTTC. This encodes CASSFGQGPYEQYF.

The chain carries TRBV12-5 and TRBJ2-4; D may be TRBD2 (6 bases). The CDR3 consists of 14 residues. Germline CDR1 reads LGHNT; CDR2 reads FRNRAP. Trimming removed 7 bases at V and 2 bases at J, with 12 bases between. The CDR3 here is CASDSGGTKNIQYF. The CDR3, as DNA: TGTGCTAGTGACTCTGGGGGGACCAAAAACATTCAGTACTTC. Full variable domain (remainder filled in from reference TRBV12-5 and TRBJ2-4): DARVTQTPRHKVTEMGQEVTMRCQPILGHNTVFWYRQTMMQGLELLAYFRNRAPLDDSGMPKDRFSAEMPDATLATLKIQPSEPRDSAVYFCASDSGGTKNIQYFGAGTRLSVL.

This clone was observed once. The chain is built from TRBV19 and TRBJ2-1; 13 bases are shared with TRBD2. The CDR3 has 15 amino acids. Trimming took 9 bases from V and 12 from J; bases not matched to a gene: 14. The germline V gene encodes CDR1 LNHDA and CDR2 SQIVND (reference sequence). The CDR3 sequence: CASRPRTSGSRAQFF. Here the CDR3 DNA reads TGTGCCAGCCGGCCGCGGACTAGCGGGAGTAGGGCGCAGTTCTTC.

The rearrangement uses TRBV19 and TRBJ1-1, with a tentative D call TRBD1 (6 bases). Germline CDR1 is LNHDA and CDR2 is SQIVND (reference sequence). Trimming shortened V by 3 bases and J by 0 bases, and 8 bases separated the two germline ends. There are 14 residues in the CDR3. CDR3 nucleotides: TGTGCCAGTAGTATTGACAGGTTGAACACTGAAGCTTTCTTT. Translation gives CASSIDRLNTEAFF.

The V call is TRBV6-5, the J call TRBJ1-5; D is possibly TRBD1 (5 bases). Trimming removed 4 bases at V and 2 bases at J, with 9 bases between. CDR1 and CDR2 from the germline V gene are MNHEY and SVGAGI. The CDR3 is made up of 14 amino acids. The CDR3 here is CASSSRGRNQPQHF. CDR3 DNA sequence: TGTGCCAGCAGTTCAAGGGGCCGCAATCAGCCCCAGCATTTT.

The chain uses TRBV5-1 and TRBJ2-3, with TRBD2 matching over 11 bases. The germline V gene has CDR1 SGHRS and CDR2 YFSETQ. CDR3 length: 16 residues. Trimming cost V 2 bases and J 2 bases; bases outside gene matches: 4. CDR3 DNA: TGCGCCAGCAGCTTAGGTAGCGGGAGGGACACAGATACGCAGTATTTT. Its protein is CASSLGSGRDTDTQYF.

V is TRBV11-2 and J is TRBJ2-2; the D gene is possibly TRBD2 (5 bases). The V end was cut by 1 base, the J end by 7 bases, with 10 bases between. The germline V gene has CDR1 SGHAT and CDR2 FQNNGV. CDR3 length equals 14 residues. Here the CDR3 DNA reads TGTGCCAGCAGCTTAGCCGCTAGCCTCGGGGAGCTGTTTTTT. It encodes CASSLAASLGELFF.

This clone was recorded only once. This chain connects TRBV12-5 to TRBJ2-1, with 7 bases aligning to TRBD2. The CDR3 runs 13 residues. V lost 3 bases, J lost 14 bases, and 10 bases stayed unmatched. Germline V gives CDR1 LGHNT, CDR2 FRNRAP. CDR3 nucleotides: TGTGCTAGTGGTTTTTCTGGCGGGAGTACGGAGTTCTTC. It specifies CASGFSGGSTEFF.

This clone has just a few counts. The chain uses TRBV10-1 and TRBJ1-2, with TRBD1 as a possible D gene (6 bases). The CDR3 contains 18 residues. V gave up 5 bases and J gave up 0 bases, with 22 bases separating them. CDR1 and CDR2 from the germline V gene are WNHNN and SYGVQD (reference sequence). CDR3 loop: CASSPVKGVGIANYGYTF. In DNA, the CDR3 is TGCGCCAGCAGTCCCGTCAAGGGGGTAGGGATCGCTAACTATGGCTACACCTTC.

V and J are TRBV21-1 and TRBJ1-5. TRBV21-1 is a pseudogene. This CDR3 contains 15 residues. The chain's CDR3 is CASRRGEEAIQPQHF. The CDR3 nucleotides read TGTGCCAGCAGAAGAGGGGAGGAGGCGATTCAGCCCCAGCATTTT.

V and J are TRBV19 and TRBJ1-6; TRBD1 matches 9 bases. There are 16 residues in the CDR3. Germline V gene data show CDR1 as LNHDA and CDR2 as SQIVND (reference sequence). V lost 5 bases and J lost 3; bases outside the gene matches: 5. The CDR3 DNA is TGTGCCAGTAGTCCCCGGGACAGGGACTATAATTCACCCCTCCACTTT. As protein: CASSPRDRDYNSPLHF.

V and J are TRBV29-1 and TRBJ2-1, with 13 bases aligning to TRBD2. Germline V CDR1 and CDR2: SQVTM, ANQGSEA. This CDR3 comprises 16 residues. J was trimmed by 7 bases and V by 3 bases; bases with no gene match: 9. DNA for the CDR3: TGCAGCGTTGACCTACCAACTAGCGGGAGGGGTAATGAGCAGTTCTTC. It specifies CSVDLPTSGRGNEQFF.

This clone was counted once. CDR3 in DNA: TGCGCCAGCAGCTTGGAGGCGGGAGGAGGCACAGATACGCAGTATTTT. It encodes CASSLEAGGGTDTQYF. This sequence joins TRBV5-1 and TRBJ2-3, with 8 positions matching TRBD2. V lost 0 bases, J lost 1 base, and 4 bases stayed unmatched. CDR1 and CDR2 from the germline V gene are SGHRS and YFSETQ. This CDR3 is 16 amino acids long.

The chain uses TRBV27 and TRBJ1-2; TRBD1 is a possible D gene (6 bases). Trimming pared 6 bases from V and 7 bases from J, leaving 18 bases between. CDR1 is MNHEY and CDR2 is SMNVEV in the germline V gene (reference sequence). CDR3 length equals 14 residues. The CDR3 loop reads CASSDTYTGIGYTF. The DNA of the CDR3 is TGTGCCAGCAGCGATACATATACAGGGATTGGCTACACCTTC.

This clone was seen a handful of times. The rearrangement joins TRBV30 to TRBJ2-4; 7 nucleotides align to TRBD2. This CDR3 has 17 amino acids. Germline V gene lookup returns CDR1 GTSNPN and CDR2 SVGIG (reference sequence). Losses at the gene ends were 0 bases for V and 3 bases for J; bases not matched to a gene: 11. The CDR3 bases are TGTGCCTGGAGTGTAGCGGGGTCCCCCATCCTCAAAAACATTCAGTACTTC. Encoded protein: CAWSVAGSPILKNIQYF. Filled out from reference TRBV30 and TRBJ2-4, the complete variable domain reads SQTIHQWPATLVQPVGSPLSLECTVEGTSNPNLYWYRQAAGRGLQLLFYSVGIGQISSEVPQNLSASRPQDRQFILSSKKLLLSDSGFYLCAWSVAGSPILKNIQYFGAGTRLSVL.

The genes are TRBV14 and TRBJ2-5, with D maybe TRBD1 (5 bases). CDR3 length: 13 residues. The germline CDR1 and CDR2 sequences are SGHDN and FVKESK. Trimming stripped 6 bases from V and 5 bases from J, with 13 bases between. In DNA, the CDR3 is TGTGCCAGCAGTCATGGGGCGGTGGAGACCCAGTACTTC. Its translation is CASSHGAVETQYF. The whole variable domain, remainder taken from reference TRBV14 and TRBJ2-5, is EAGVTQFPSHSVIEKGQTVTLRCDPISGHDNLYWYRRVMGKEIKFLLHFVKESKQDESGMPNNRFLAERTGGTYSTLKVQPAELEDSGVYFCASSHGAVETQYFGPGTRLLVL.

The rearrangement links TRBV30 to TRBJ1-2, with D possibly matching TRBD1 (5 bases). This CDR3 spans 12 amino acids. V was cut by 4 bases and J by 5 bases, with 11 bases left in between. Germline V lookup: CDR1 GTSNPN, CDR2 SVGIG (reference sequence). CDR3 protein: CAWIAGYYGYTF. For the CDR3, the DNA is TGTGCCTGGATTGCAGGGTATTATGGCTACACCTTC.

V usage is TRBV5-1 and J usage is TRBJ1-1; D perhaps matches TRBD1 (5 bases). The CDR3 is 15 residues long. The germline gives CDR1 SGHRS, CDR2 YFSETQ. The V end was cut by 4 bases, the J end by 0 bases, with 13 bases between. This CDR3 is CASSPDGHMNTEAFF. CDR3 DNA: TGCGCCAGCAGCCCCGACGGACACATGAACACTGAAGCTTTCTTT.

V usage is TRBV19 and J usage is TRBJ1-1; 9 bases align to TRBD1. V gave up 3 bases and J gave up 1 base; unmatched junction bases: 9. Germline V gene data show CDR1 as LNHDA and CDR2 as SQIVND (reference sequence). The CDR3 is made up of 17 amino acids. This chain's CDR3 is CASSIRGTGSPNTEAFF. Here the CDR3 DNA reads TGTGCCAGTAGTATTCGCGGGACAGGGTCCCCGAACACTGAAGCTTTCTTT.